These 31 T cell receptor beta chains were sequenced from one sample in a study of cytomegalovirus exposure and HLA in healthy donors (dated by TCRdb to 2016 to 2017). The protocol used for the library was the immunoSEQ multiplex PCR assay. For the multiplex PCR, a mixture combining 60 forward primers for TCR Vbeta segments and 13 reverse primers for TCR Jbeta segments was used. In its TCRdb copy, this immuneACCESS table keeps in-frame sequences only and misses some clones. Where compared with another copy, unresolved V genes explain less than half of these, and the others have no known cause. The sample table lists some 88,000 clones, over 55% of them with a count of one. 5% to 6.5% of the sample goes to the ten largest clones. Sequencing was done on a sample of PBMCs. These receptors were obtained from a woman aged 25-40 years in good health and CMV-seronegative.

The CDR3 spells CAWSGRGRETQYF. CDR3 nucleotide sequence: TGTGCCTGGAGTGGGCGAGGGCGGGAGACCCAGTACTTC. The gene calls are TRBV30 and TRBJ2-5, with D perhaps matching TRBD2 (5 bases). This CDR3 spans 13 amino acids. CDR1 and CDR2 from the germline V gene are GTSNPN and SVGIG (reference sequence). The ends were cut back, 1 base at V and 5 bases at J, with 11 bases in the middle.

The rearrangement joins TRBV30 to TRBJ2-1, with D unresolved. CDR1 and CDR2 from the germline V gene are GTSNPN and SVGIG (reference sequence). V was clipped by 2 bases and J by 1 base, with 9 bases between them. This CDR3 has 14 residues. The CDR3 DNA sequence: TGTGCCTGGAGTCGCCCCGGGTCCTACAATGAGCAGTTCTTC. It specifies CAWSRPGSYNEQFF.

This clone was seen more than once but under ten times. The V call is TRBV7-9, the J call TRBJ2-5; 11 nucleotides align to TRBD2. The CDR3 sequence is 15 residues long. V gave up 5 bases and J gave up 4 bases; unmatched junction bases: 6. Germline V lookup: CDR1 SEHNR, CDR2 FQNEAQ (reference sequence). In DNA, the CDR3 is TGTGCCAGCAGCCCGCCCGGACTAGCGGGAGAGACCCAGTACTTC. Amino acid sequence: CASSPPGLAGETQYF.

The chain carries TRBV19 and TRBJ2-1, with D uncertain. Germline CDR1 and CDR2: LNHDA and SQIVND (reference sequence). Trimming left V 3 bases short and J 8 bases short, with 8 bases between. The CDR3 is 12 amino acids. The CDR3, as DNA: TGTGCCAGTAGTATCAGCGTCTATGAGCAGTTCTTC. This gives the protein CASSISVYEQFF.

This chain joins TRBV6-5 and TRBJ1-2, with 7 bases lining up with TRBD1. CDR1 is MNHEY, CDR2 SVGAGI, per germline. The V and J ends lost 5 bases and 4 bases, in that order; junction bases with no gene match: 10. The CDR3 totals 15 residues. The CDR3 sequence is CASSRAGTVPYGYTF. CDR3 coding DNA: TGTGCCAGCAGTCGGGCCGGGACAGTTCCCTATGGCTACACCTTC.

This clone was seen only a few times. This sequence joins TRBV6-1 and TRBJ1-2, with D maybe TRBD1 (5 bases). Trimming took off 7 bases at V and 4 bases at J, with 16 bases between the two ends. The CDR3 loop spans 14 amino acids. Germline values: CDR1 MNHNS, CDR2 SASEGT. The CDR3: CASTLGGDSYGYTF. The CDR3, as DNA: TGTGCCAGCACCCTGGGAGGGGATAGCTATGGCTACACCTTC.

This clone was found a few times. The rearrangement links TRBV28 to TRBJ1-4; perhaps TRBD1 as D (6 bases). V lost 1 base to trimming and J lost 3 bases, with 15 bases between them. Germline V gene sequence: CDR1 MDHEN, CDR2 SYDVKM. The CDR3 sequence is 17 residues long. The CDR3 is CASSLLGSTGSNEKLFF. In DNA form, the CDR3 reads TGTGCCAGCAGTTTATTAGGAAGTACAGGGTCTAATGAAAAACTGTTTTTT.

The chain couples TRBV28 to TRBJ1-2, with D possibly matching TRBD1 (5 bases). Germline CDR1 is MDHEN and CDR2 is SYDVKM. V lost 6 bases and J 4 bases, leaving 15 bases between the germline ends. The CDR3 has 14 amino acids. The CDR3 sequence is CASRATGLTYGYTF. Written as DNA, the CDR3 is TGTGCCAGCAGGGCCACGGGACTCACCTATGGCTACACCTTC.

About this clone: Other DNA sequences in this sample translate to the same CDR3. The chain is built from TRBV5-1 and TRBJ1-6; 7 nucleotides match TRBD1. CDR1 and CDR2 (germline): SGHRS, YFSETQ. The CDR3 loop spans 16 amino acids. J was trimmed by 4 bases and V by 4 bases; bases with no gene match: 8. The CDR3 spells CASSLGDSSYNSPLHF. CDR3 coding DNA: TGCGCCAGCAGCCTAGGGGACAGCAGTTATAATTCACCCCTCCACTTT.

This clone was found a few times. The gene calls are TRBV19 and TRBJ2-7; 8 nucleotides match TRBD2. V lost 5 bases, J lost 1 base, and 7 bases stayed unmatched. CDR1 is LNHDA and CDR2 is SQIVND in the germline V gene (reference sequence). This CDR3 spans 15 amino acids. The CDR3: CASSQSGGRSYEQYF. Here the CDR3 DNA reads TGTGCCAGTAGTCAGAGCGGCGGGAGGTCCTACGAGCAGTACTTC. Combining the CDR3 with reference TRBV19 and TRBJ2-7 gives the whole variable domain DGGITQSPKYLFRKEGQNVTLSCEQNLNHDAMYWYRQDPGQGLRLIYYSQIVNDFQKGDIAEGYSVSREKKESFPLTVTSAQKNPTAFYLCASSQSGGRSYEQYFGPGTRLTVT.

The V call is TRBV19, the J call TRBJ2-7; unclear D gene. The ends were cut back, 4 bases at V and 2 bases at J, with 9 bases in the middle. Germline CDR1 and CDR2: LNHDA and SQIVND (reference sequence). This CDR3 has 13 amino acids. The CDR3: CASSKQPAYEQYF. The CDR3 DNA is TGTGCCAGTAGTAAACAGCCTGCCTACGAGCAGTACTTC.

The CDR3 DNA sequence: TGTGCCAGCAGCCTCGGACAGGTTAACACTGAAGCTTTCTTT. This codes for CASSLGQVNTEAFF. The chain has TRBV6-1 and TRBJ1-1, with 7 bases aligning to TRBD1. The CDR3 contains 14 residues. Unmatched junction bases numbered 6, after V lost 6 bases and J lost 2 bases. Germline V gene lookup returns CDR1 MNHNS and CDR2 SASEGT.

This rearrangement joins TRBV5-1 to TRBJ2-7, with TRBD2 matching over 9 bases. Germline V CDR1 and CDR2: SGHRS, YFSETQ. V trimming: 2 bases; J trimming: 3 bases; junction bases outside the gene matches: 6. The CDR3 has 15 amino acids. The CDR3 nucleotides are TGCGCCAGCAGCTTCTTAGCGGGAGCCTTCTACGAGCAGTACTTC. The encoded protein is CASSFLAGAFYEQYF.

The chain links TRBV6-1 to TRBJ2-3; no definite D call. V was cut by 7 bases and J by 0 bases, with 11 bases left in between. CDR1 is MNHNS and CDR2 is SASEGT in the germline V gene. This CDR3 has 14 amino acids. The CDR3 reads CASKRITSTDTQYF. CDR3 DNA: TGTGCCAGCAAAAGAATTACTAGCACAGATACGCAGTATTTT.

The chain carries TRBV19 and TRBJ2-7; D might be TRBD1 (6 bases). Trimming removed 3 bases from V and 4 bases from J, with 7 bases in between. Germline V gene lookup returns CDR1 LNHDA and CDR2 SQIVND (reference sequence). This CDR3 contains 12 residues. As DNA, the CDR3 is TGTGCCAGTAGTATCGGGACATACGAGCAGTACTTC. This translates into CASSIGTYEQYF.

The gene calls are TRBV29-1 and TRBJ2-7; TRBD1 might be the D (5 bases). This CDR3 contains 13 residues. From germline, CDR1 is SQVTM and CDR2 ANQGSEA. Trimming removed 6 bases at V and 3 bases at J, with 15 bases between. As DNA, the CDR3 is TGCAGCGTCGATGCAGGGTCCGGCTACGAGCAGTACTTC. It translates to CSVDAGSGYEQYF.

J is TRBJ2-3 and V is TRBV5-4, with TRBD2 matching over 9 bases. The CDR3 covers 15 residues. With V trimmed by 5 bases and J by 0 bases, 4 bases remained unmatched. Germline V CDR1 and CDR2: SGHNT, YYREEE (reference sequence). As DNA, the CDR3 is TGTGCCAGCAGTTATCTAGCGGGGAGCACAGATACGCAGTATTTT. Translated: CASSYLAGSTDTQYF.

This rearrangement joins TRBV27 to TRBJ2-1, with D possibly TRBD2 on 6 matching bases. The CDR3 runs to 12 residues. From germline, CDR1 is MNHEY and CDR2 SMNVEV (reference sequence). V lost 4 bases and J 15 bases, leaving 16 bases between the germline ends. In DNA, the CDR3 is TGTGCCAGCAGTTCCCGACTAGGCCCTGGGTTCTTC. Translation gives CASSSRLGPGFF.

The rearrangement links TRBV19 to TRBJ2-1; TRBD2 aligns across 14 bases. The ends lost 3 bases at V and 2 bases at J; junction bases unmatched: 0. The germline V gene has CDR1 LNHDA and CDR2 SQIVND (reference sequence). The CDR3 is made up of 16 amino acids. The CDR3: CASSMGLAGAYNEQFF. The CDR3 DNA sequence: TGTGCCAGTAGTATGGGACTAGCGGGAGCCTACAATGAGCAGTTCTTC.

V is TRBV11-2 and J is TRBJ2-3, with TRBD1 matching 10 bases. CDR1 is SGHAT and CDR2 is FQNNGV in the germline V gene. The junction had 6 bases not matched to a gene; V was cut back by 3 bases and J by 6 bases. The CDR3 runs 15 residues. The CDR3 sequence: CASSFDRGLRDTQYF. CDR3 nucleotide sequence: TGTGCCAGCAGCTTCGACAGGGGGCTTCGGGATACGCAGTATTTT.

This clone appeared a few times. The chain recombines TRBV30 with TRBJ2-5; D ambiguous. Deletions cut 2 bases from V and 1 base from J, with 8 bases between. Germline V lookup: CDR1 GTSNPN, CDR2 SVGIG (reference sequence). This CDR3 is 13 amino acids long. For the CDR3, the DNA is TGTGCCTGGAGTCGCGGAAGCCAAGAGACCCAGTACTTC. Translation: CAWSRGSQETQYF.

The V gene is TRBV30, the J gene TRBJ2-7, with D maybe TRBD2 (6 bases). The CDR3 has 17 amino acids. Germline CDR1 GTSNPN, CDR2 SVGIG (reference sequence). Trimming left V 2 bases short and J 7 bases short, with 27 bases between. The CDR3 nucleotides read TGTGCCTGGAGTCTATGGGGACTCCCGACCCCTTTTAGGGAGCAGTACTTC. It encodes CAWSLWGLPTPFREQYF.

Concerning this clone: The sample has other DNA sequences that encode this CDR3 too. The V gene is TRBV9, the J gene TRBJ2-1; tentatively, D is TRBD2 (6 bases). The CDR3 sequence is 14 residues long. Germline V gene data show CDR1 as SGDLS and CDR2 as YYNGEE. V was shortened by 2 bases and J by 10 bases, with 16 bases between the two germline ends. The CDR3 loop reads CASSVLSGGEEQFF. The DNA for the CDR3 is TGTGCCAGCAGCGTTCTTTCCGGGGGAGAGGAGCAGTTCTTC.

The chain uses TRBV5-1 and TRBJ1-1, with D perhaps matching TRBD1 (6 bases). Trimming removed 3 bases at V and 1 base at J, with 22 bases between. The CDR3 runs 18 residues. Per the germline V gene, CDR1 is SGHRS and CDR2 is YFSETQ. CDR3 amino acids: CASSSQTGQWQRNTEAFF. The CDR3 DNA follows: TGCGCCAGCAGCTCCCAAACCGGACAGTGGCAAAGGAACACTGAAGCTTTCTTT.

The chain is built from TRBV28 and TRBJ1-1, with a weak D call TRBD1 (6 bases). Per the germline V gene, CDR1 is MDHEN and CDR2 is SYDVKM. The CDR3 consists of 12 residues. V shed 2 bases and J shed 9 bases, with 10 bases lying between them. CDR3 DNA: TGTGCCAGCAGTTTACAAACAGGGCAAGCTTTCTTT. Protein: CASSLQTGQAFF.

The rearrangement uses TRBV11-2 and TRBJ2-7; D gene uncertain. This CDR3 region has 15 residues. The germline V gene encodes CDR1 SGHAT and CDR2 FQNNGV. V lost 5 bases and J lost 0, with 14 bases in between. The CDR3 region is CASSRLTKSSYEQYF. The CDR3 DNA follows: TGTGCCAGCAGCCGCCTCACGAAGAGCTCCTACGAGCAGTACTTC.

The chain carries TRBV9 and TRBJ2-3; 10 bases fit TRBD2. In germline, CDR1 is SGDLS, CDR2 YYNGEE. The CDR3 consists of 17 residues. The ends lost 3 bases at V and 4 bases at J; junction bases unmatched: 11. The CDR3 spells CASSATTGTSVSDTQYF. The CDR3 DNA sequence: TGTGCCAGCAGCGCAACAACCGGGACTAGCGTATCAGATACGCAGTATTTT.

The genes are TRBV9 and TRBJ2-7; D gene uncertain. Trimming took off 0 bases at V and 0 bases at J, with 7 bases between the two ends. This CDR3 is 14 amino acids long. CDR1 and CDR2 (germline): SGDLS, YYNGEE. The CDR3 loop is CASSVGLNSYEQYF. The CDR3, as DNA: TGTGCCAGCAGCGTAGGACTGAACTCCTACGAGCAGTACTTC.

Only a few counts were recorded for this clone. The rearrangement uses TRBV25-1 and TRBJ2-2, with D uncertain. The CDR3 extends over 13 amino acids. V lost 4 bases to trimming and J lost 7 bases, with 10 bases between them. CDR1 and CDR2 from the germline V gene are MGHDK and SYGVNS. The CDR3 DNA is TGTGCCAGCAGTGTCGGCGCAGGCGGGGAGCTGTTTTTT. Its protein product is CASSVGAGGELFF.

The chain couples TRBV15 to TRBJ2-1; D uncertain. CDR1 LNHNV and CDR2 YYDKDF come from the germline V gene (reference sequence). V was cut by 5 bases and J by 0 bases, with 8 bases left in between. The CDR3 runs 14 residues. CDR3 nucleotides: TGTGCCACCAGCCCGAGGATCTCCTACAATGAGCAGTTCTTC. It yields the protein CATSPRISYNEQFF.

The CDR3 spells CAWNAGRAGEKLFF. The CDR3 bases are TGTGCCTGGAATGCGGGCAGGGCGGGAGAAAAACTGTTTTTT. The V gene is TRBV30, the J gene TRBJ1-4; possible D gene TRBD1, 5 bases. Trimming cost V 4 bases and J 8 bases, with 17 bases left between them. Germline-derived CDR1 and CDR2 are GTSNPN and SVGIG (reference sequence). This CDR3 is 14 amino acids long.